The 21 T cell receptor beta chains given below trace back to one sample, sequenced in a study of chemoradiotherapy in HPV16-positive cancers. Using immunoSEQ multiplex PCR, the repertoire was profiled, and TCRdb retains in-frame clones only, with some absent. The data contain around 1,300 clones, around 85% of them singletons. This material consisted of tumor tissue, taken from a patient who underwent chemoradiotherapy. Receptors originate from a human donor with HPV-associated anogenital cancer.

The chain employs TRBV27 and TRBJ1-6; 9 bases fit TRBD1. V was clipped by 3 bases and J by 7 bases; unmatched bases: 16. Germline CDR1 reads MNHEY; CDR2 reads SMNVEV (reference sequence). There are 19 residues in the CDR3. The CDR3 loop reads CASSFVVGQGIYWNSPLHF. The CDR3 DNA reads TGTGCCAGCAGTTTCGTCGTCGGACAGGGGATTTATTGGAATTCACCCCTCCACTTT.

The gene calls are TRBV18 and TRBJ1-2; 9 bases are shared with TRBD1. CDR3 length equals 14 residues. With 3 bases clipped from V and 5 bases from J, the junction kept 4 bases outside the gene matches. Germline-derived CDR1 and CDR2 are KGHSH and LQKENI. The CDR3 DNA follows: TGTGCCAGCTCACCCGGGACAGGGATGTATGGCTACACCTTC. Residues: CASSPGTGMYGYTF.

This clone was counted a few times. The CDR3 bases are TGTGCCAGCAGTGAGGGACGGCTCTCTGGAAACACCATATATTTT. This sequence encodes CASSEGRLSGNTIYF. The V gene is TRBV6-1, the J gene TRBJ1-3; tentative D call: TRBD1 (5 bases). With 3 bases removed from V and 0 bases from J, the gap between germline ends came to 9 bases. Germline CDR1 reads MNHNS; CDR2 reads SASEGT. This CDR3 contains 15 residues.

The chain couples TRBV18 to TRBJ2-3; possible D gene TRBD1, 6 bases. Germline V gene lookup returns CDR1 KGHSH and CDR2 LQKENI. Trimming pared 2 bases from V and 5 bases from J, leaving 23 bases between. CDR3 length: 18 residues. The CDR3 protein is CASSPKWDTSSLEDTQYF. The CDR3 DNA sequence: TGTGCCAGCTCACCAAAGTGGGACACCTCTTCCTTGGAAGATACGCAGTATTTT.

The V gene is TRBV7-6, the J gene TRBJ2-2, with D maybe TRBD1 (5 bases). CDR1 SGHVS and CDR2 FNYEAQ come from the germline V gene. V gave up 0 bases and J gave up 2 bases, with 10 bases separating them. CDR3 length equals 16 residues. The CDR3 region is CASSLASRANTGELFF. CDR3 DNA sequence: TGTGCCAGCAGCTTAGCGTCCAGGGCAAACACCGGGGAGCTGTTTTTT.

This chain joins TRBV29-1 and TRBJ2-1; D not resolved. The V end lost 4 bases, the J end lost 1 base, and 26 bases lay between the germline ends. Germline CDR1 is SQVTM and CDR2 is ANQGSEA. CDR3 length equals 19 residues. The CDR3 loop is CSVAPPTQKIMASYNEQFF. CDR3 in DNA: TGCAGCGTTGCCCCGCCGACACAAAAAATAATGGCGTCCTACAATGAGCAGTTCTTC.

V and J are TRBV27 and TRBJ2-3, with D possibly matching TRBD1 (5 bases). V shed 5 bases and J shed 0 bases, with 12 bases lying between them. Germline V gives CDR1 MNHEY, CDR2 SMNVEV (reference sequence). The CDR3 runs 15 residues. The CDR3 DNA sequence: TGTGCCAGCAGTCCACAGGTGGCTAGCACAGATACGCAGTATTTT. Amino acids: CASSPQVASTDTQYF.

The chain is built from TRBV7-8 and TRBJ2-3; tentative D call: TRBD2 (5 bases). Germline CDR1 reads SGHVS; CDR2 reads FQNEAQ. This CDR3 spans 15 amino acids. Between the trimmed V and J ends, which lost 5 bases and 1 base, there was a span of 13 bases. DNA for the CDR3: TGTGCCAGCAGCCTTACGGGGAGCCGCACAGATACGCAGTATTTT. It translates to CASSLTGSRTDTQYF.

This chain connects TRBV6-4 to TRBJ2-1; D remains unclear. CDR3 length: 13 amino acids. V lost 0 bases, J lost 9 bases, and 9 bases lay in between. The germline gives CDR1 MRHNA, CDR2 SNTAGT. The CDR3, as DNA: TGTGCCAGCAGTGACTCGAATTCGGGTGAGCAGTTCTTC. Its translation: CASSDSNSGEQFF.

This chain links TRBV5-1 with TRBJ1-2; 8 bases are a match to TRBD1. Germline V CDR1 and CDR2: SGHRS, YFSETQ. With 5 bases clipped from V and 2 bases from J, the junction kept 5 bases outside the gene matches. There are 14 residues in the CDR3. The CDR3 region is CASSRTGSNYGYTF. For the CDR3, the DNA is TGCGCCAGCAGTAGGACAGGGTCCAACTATGGCTACACCTTC.

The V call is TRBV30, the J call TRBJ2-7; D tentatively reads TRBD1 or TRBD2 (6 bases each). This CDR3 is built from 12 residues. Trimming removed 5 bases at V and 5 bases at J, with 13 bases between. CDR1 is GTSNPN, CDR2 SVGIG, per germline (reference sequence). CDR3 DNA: TGTGCCTGGCGAGGGGGAGGCGACGAGCAGTACGTC. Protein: CAWRGGGDEQYV.

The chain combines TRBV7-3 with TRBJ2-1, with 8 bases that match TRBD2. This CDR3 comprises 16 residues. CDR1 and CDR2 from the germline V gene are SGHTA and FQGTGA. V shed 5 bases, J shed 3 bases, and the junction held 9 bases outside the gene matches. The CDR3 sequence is CASSPDGGAVYNEQFF. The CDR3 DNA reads TGTGCCAGCAGCCCAGACGGGGGGGCAGTCTACAATGAGCAGTTCTTC.

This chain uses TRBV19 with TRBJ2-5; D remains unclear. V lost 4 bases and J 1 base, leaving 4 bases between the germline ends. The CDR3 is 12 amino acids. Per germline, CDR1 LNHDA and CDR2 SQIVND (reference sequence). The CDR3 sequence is CASSNLQETQYF. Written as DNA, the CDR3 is TGTGCCAGTAGTAATCTCCAAGAGACCCAGTACTTC. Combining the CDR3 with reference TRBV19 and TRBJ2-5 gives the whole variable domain DGGITQSPKYLFRKEGQNVTLSCEQNLNHDAMYWYRQDPGQGLRLIYYSQIVNDFQKGDIAEGYSVSREKKESFPLTVTSAQKNPTAFYLCASSNLQETQYFGPGTRLLVL.

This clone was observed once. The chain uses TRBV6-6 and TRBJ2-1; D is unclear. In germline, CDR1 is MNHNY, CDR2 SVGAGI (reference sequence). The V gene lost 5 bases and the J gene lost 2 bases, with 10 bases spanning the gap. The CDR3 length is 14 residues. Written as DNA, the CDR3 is TGTGCCAGCAGTACCCATCAGACCTACAATGAGCAGTTCTTC. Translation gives CASSTHQTYNEQFF.

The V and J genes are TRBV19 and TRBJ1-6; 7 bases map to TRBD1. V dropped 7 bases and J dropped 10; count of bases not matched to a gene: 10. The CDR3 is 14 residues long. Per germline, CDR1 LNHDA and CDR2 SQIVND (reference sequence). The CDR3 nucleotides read TGTGCCAGTAACCCCGGACAGGAGAGGTCACCCCTCCACTTT. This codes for CASNPGQERSPLHF.

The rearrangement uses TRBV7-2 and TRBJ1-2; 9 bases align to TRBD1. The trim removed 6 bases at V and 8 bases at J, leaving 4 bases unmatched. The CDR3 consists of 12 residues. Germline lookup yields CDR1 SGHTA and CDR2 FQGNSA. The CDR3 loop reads CASRSGQGGYTF. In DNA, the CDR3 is TGTGCCAGCAGATCAGGACAGGGGGGCTACACCTTC.

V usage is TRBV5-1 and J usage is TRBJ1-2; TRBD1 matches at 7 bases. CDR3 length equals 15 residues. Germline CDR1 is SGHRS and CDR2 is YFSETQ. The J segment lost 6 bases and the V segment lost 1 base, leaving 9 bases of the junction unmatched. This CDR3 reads CASSLRSDRVDGYTF. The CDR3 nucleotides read TGCGCCAGCAGCTTGAGGTCAGACAGGGTTGATGGCTACACCTTC.

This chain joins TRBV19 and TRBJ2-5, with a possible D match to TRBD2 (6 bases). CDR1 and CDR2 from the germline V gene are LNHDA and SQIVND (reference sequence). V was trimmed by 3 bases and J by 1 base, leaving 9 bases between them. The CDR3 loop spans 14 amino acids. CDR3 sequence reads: CASSMRGLQETQYF. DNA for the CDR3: TGTGCCAGTAGTATGCGGGGCCTCCAAGAGACCCAGTACTTC.

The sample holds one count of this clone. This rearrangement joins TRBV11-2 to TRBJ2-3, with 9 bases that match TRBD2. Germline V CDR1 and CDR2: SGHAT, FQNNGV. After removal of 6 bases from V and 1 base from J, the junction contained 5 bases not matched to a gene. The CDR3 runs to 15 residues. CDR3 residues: CASRGGGAGTDTQYF. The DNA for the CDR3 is TGTGCCAGCAGAGGCGGGGGGGCTGGCACAGATACGCAGTATTTT.

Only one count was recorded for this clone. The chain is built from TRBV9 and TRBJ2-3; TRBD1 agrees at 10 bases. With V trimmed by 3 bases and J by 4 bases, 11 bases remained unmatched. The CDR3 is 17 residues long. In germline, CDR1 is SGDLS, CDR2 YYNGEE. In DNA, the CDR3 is TGTGCCAGCAGCGAGATAATTGGACAGGGGGGAGCAGATACGCAGTATTTT. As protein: CASSEIIGQGGADTQYF.

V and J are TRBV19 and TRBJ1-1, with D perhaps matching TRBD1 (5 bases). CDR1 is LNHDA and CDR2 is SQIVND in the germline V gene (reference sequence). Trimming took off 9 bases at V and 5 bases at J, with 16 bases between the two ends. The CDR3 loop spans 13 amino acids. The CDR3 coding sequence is TGTGCCAGCCGATTCCAGGGTGTAACTGAAGCTTTCTTT. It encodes CASRFQGVTEAFF.